This TCR beta chain is drawn from a study of blood T cell repertoires in COVID-19 (dated by TCRdb to 2020 to 2021). Context from the whole study: Samples from collaborators originated in the United States, Italy and Spain and spanned both the acute and convalescent phases of COVID-19. The samples were drawn from two sources: the first 160 participants of the ongoing ImmuneRACE study, and 1,200 or so subjects contributed by 6 global collaborators. The prospective study material was composed of cDNA or gDNA derived from T cells, B-cell-depleted T cells, or PBMCs. Subjects who had been exposed to COVID-19, were actively infected with it, or had recovered from it provided the deeply sampled blood TCRbeta repertoires that made up the dataset. Where available, HLA class I and class II types were obtained from metadata supplied by the sample provider rather than from assay-based typing. The sample metadata nearly always contained a de-identified subject ID, COVID-19 status, age in years and sex. A freely available public database, intended as a resource for researchers studying the immune response to SARS-CoV-2, is where the repertoires were released. Study-wide findings and limitations: Clinical and demographic metadata were provided uncurated, with the amount varying by source and participant.

The CDR3 starts with the cysteine, ends with the phenylalanine, and has 16 residues. The read is trimmed to its CDR3 DNA, 48 bases read in frame from base 1. Enrolling through a virtual design, the prospective study's participants ranged in age from roughly 18 to 89 years and lived across roughly 24 United States geographic areas. In the prospective study, participants were assigned to cohorts based on the clinical history participants reported in a screening survey and a study questionnaire. Recovered participants in ImmuneRACE Cohort 3 were defined by two consecutive negative NP/OP PCR tests, clearance by a healthcare professional, or resolution of symptoms. In the prospective study, whole blood, serum and a nasopharyngeal or oropharyngeal swab were collected from each participant by mobile phlebotomists. Additional blood draws and questionnaires over an approximately 2-month period could optionally be provided by prospective study participants. Blood samples from the prospective study were shipped frozen or at room temperature prior to DNA extraction.

This clone was seen once. The antigen it recognizes is unknown. Base quality data are lacking; no much larger clone is found one base away. TCRbeta CDR3 regions were amplified from genomic DNA using the immunoSEQ Assay, a bias-controlled multiplex PCR. As for the original processing: Nucleated cell counts per sample were estimated from amplification of reference gene primers within the assay. Sequence reads were collapsed and filtered to measure the absolute abundance of every unique TCRbeta CDR3 rearrangement. For each sample, productive Simpson clonality was calculated as the square root of Simpson's diversity index across productive rearrangements. TCRdb limited this immuneACCESS table to in-frame rearrangements with V and J called. A share of clones is missing; checked studies link under half to unresolved V genes, and the rest is unexplained. Clone size and the V and J calls come from that table; the DNA yielded D and trimming. The sample table shows some 250,000 clones, and 80% to 90% are seen once. The ten largest clones capture around 10% of the sample.

The rearranged segments are TRBV21-1 and TRBJ2-7; TRBD2 was called by the table and not checked on the DNA. TRBV21-1 is marked as a pseudogene. Sequenced sample: PBMCs or T cells enriched from blood (not recorded which). The receptor was isolated from a man aged 35 to 55 who had recovered from COVID-19. The DNA reads TGTGCCAGCAGCAACGTAATGGGGAGAAAGTTACACGAGCAGTACTTC. It codes for CASSNVMGRKLHEQYF.